Below, one TCR beta chain is given with its context. The sample originates from a study of T and B cells in COVID-19 patients. TRB rearrangements were amplified by multiplex PCR with BIOMED2 TRB-A/B primers. A single record per CDR3 protein comes from TCRdb applying MiXCR to the multiplex PCR reads. The table records 8,000 to 9,500 distinct CDR3 sequences, 25% to 30% of them present only once. Germline lookup yields CDR1 ENHRY and CDR2 SYGVKD. Trimming removed 2 bases at V and 8 bases at J, with 15 bases between. The CDR3 contains 14 residues. Blood genomic DNA input for TRB amplification was about 240-550 ng.

The chain has TRBV10-3 and TRBJ1-1; no firm D call. The specimen sequenced was blood. This receptor was identified in a human donor who had recovered from COVID-19. CDR3: CAISENPGGREAFF. CDR3 nucleotides: TGTGCCATCAGTGAGAACCCAGGCGGTAGGGAAGCTTTCTTT.